This T cell receptor (beta chain) comes out of a study of blood T cell repertoires in COVID-19 (TCRdb year 2020). Regarding the research as a whole: Collaborator samples came from the United States, Italy and Spain and covered acute and convalescent phases of COVID-19. Where available, HLA class I and class II types were taken from metadata supplied by the sample provider and were not determined by assay-based typing. The repertoires were released in a freely available public database meant as a resource for research on the immune response to SARS-CoV-2. Samples were obtained from the ongoing ImmuneRACE study (first 160 participants) and from over 1,000 subjects provided by 6 global collaborators. The dataset comprised deeply sampled blood TCRbeta repertoires from subjects exposed to, actively infected with, or recovered from COVID-19. The material from the prospective study consisted of cDNA or gDNA derived from T cells, B-cell-depleted T cells, or PBMCs. The sample metadata nearly always contained a de-identified subject ID, COVID-19 status, age in years and sex.

Here is what the overall study found, with its caveats: The amount of clinical and demographic metadata varied by source and participant and was provided uncurated.

Collaborating institutions collected whole blood in K2EDTA tubes following their own protocols. For TCRbeta analysis, collaborators shipped samples as frozen whole blood, isolated PBMCs, or DNA extracted from either of those sample types. This clone was counted between two and nine times. What antigen it recognizes has not been identified. Base qualities are not recorded, but no much larger clone differs from it by a single base. The germline V gene (reference sequence) supplies CDR1 SGHKS and CDR2 YYEKEE. The V end gives up 2 bases and the J end 6 bases, leaving 9 bases in the junction not matched to a gene. From cysteine to phenylalanine, the CDR3 is 15 amino acids long. Only the CDR3 portion is preserved as DNA: 45 bases, with reading frame beginning at the first base. The immunoSEQ Assay, a bias-controlled multiplex PCR, was used to amplify TCRbeta CDR3 regions from genomic DNA. As for the original processing: Within the assay, amplification of reference gene primers was used to estimate how many nucleated cells each sample contained. To quantify the absolute abundance of each unique TCRbeta CDR3 rearrangement, sequence reads were collapsed and filtered. For each sample, productive Simpson clonality was calculated as the square root of Simpson's diversity index over productive rearrangements. This immuneACCESS table, as held by TCRdb, lists in-frame sequences with V and J called but not all clones. Of the missing ones, under half trace to an unresolved V gene in checked studies; the others have no known cause. The D gene and trimming were derived from the DNA, and the V and J assignments and clone size from that table. The sample records 150,000 to 200,000 clones, less than 85% of which are singletons. The biggest ten clones account for over 3% of the sample.

The V and J genes are TRBV5-5 and TRBJ1-2, with 8 bases aligning to TRBD1. The sample was peripheral blood. The sequence was collected from a human donor with acute or convalescent COVID-19. The donor label of this sample is uncertain. CDR3 reads: CASSFNTGQGNGYTF. The DNA is TGTGCCAGCAGCTTTAATACAGGACAGGGTAATGGCTACACCTTC.